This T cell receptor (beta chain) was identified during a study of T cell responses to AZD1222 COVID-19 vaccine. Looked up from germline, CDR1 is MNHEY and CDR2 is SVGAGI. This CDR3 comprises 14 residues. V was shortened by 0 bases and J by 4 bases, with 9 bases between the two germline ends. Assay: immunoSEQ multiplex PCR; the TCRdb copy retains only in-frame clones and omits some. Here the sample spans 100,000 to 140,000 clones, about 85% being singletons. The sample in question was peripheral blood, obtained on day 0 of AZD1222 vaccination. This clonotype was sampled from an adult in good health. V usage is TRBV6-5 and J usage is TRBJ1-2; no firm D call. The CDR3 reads CASSYSAQSYGYTF. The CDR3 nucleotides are TGTGCCAGCAGTTACTCAGCACAGAGCTATGGCTACACCTTC.